The rows below give T cell receptor beta chains drawn from one sample of a study of blood T cell repertoires in COVID-19. The repertoire was sequenced with immunoSEQ multiplex PCR; TCRdb's copy has only in-frame clones and lacks some. The sample records under 250,000 clones, about nine tenths being singletons. The sample comprised peripheral blood. All receptors derive from a woman aged 55-69 years with acute or convalescent COVID-19. CDR3s leave out the opening cysteine and the closing phenylalanine or tryptophan.

j_call v_call cdr3_aa
TRBJ1-1 TRBV11-2 ASSLEADSNTEAF
TRBJ2-5 TRBV27 ASSLGTSGVSETQY
TRBJ1-2 TRBV12-3/TRBV12-4 ASSLHYGYT
TRBJ1-2 TRBV19 ASRPSGTGNYGYT
TRBJ2-1 TRBV6-5 ASNRATTYNEQF
TRBJ1-3 TRBV6-6 ASSPTTGQISGNTIY
TRBJ2-6 TRBV2 ASSAGQGAANVLT
TRBJ1-4 TRBV3-1/TRBV3-2 ASSRQGPGEKLF
TRBJ2-2 TRBV19 ASSIRGRGTGELF
TRBJ1-1 TRBV13 ASSLRDTEAF
TRBJ2-4 TRBV19 ASTENDPGHVAKNIQY
TRBJ2-6 TRBV19 ASRGSSGANVLT
TRBJ1-4 TRBV7-2 ASSSTGVGNEKLF
TRBJ1-2 TRBV4-3 ASSQEHRAPNYGYT
TRBJ2-5 TRBV6-5 ASSSLAGLQETQY
TRBJ2-7 TRBV19 ASNLTRTGVYEQY
TRBJ2-1 TRBV10-1 ASSEFAGGSHEQF
TRBJ2-2 TRBV12-5 ASGSGLGGELF
TRBJ1-4 TRBV5-1 ASSSRTGGNEKLF
TRBJ2-7 TRBV28 ASSWEREMGQY
TRBJ1-5 TRBV19 ASSIIAGGNQPQH
TRBJ1-2 TRBV6-2/TRBV6-3 ASSRQGGGGYT
TRBJ2-1 TRBV19 ASSSTSYFNEQF
TRBJ1-5 TRBV5-4 ASSITGGGNNQPQH
TRBJ1-2 TRBV2 ASSEGAYGYT
TRBJ2-3 TRBV10-3 AIRGLVGDTQY
TRBJ2-2 TRBV27 ASKAGRGNTGELF
TRBJ2-1 TRBV12-5 ASGPGQGGKNEQF
TRBJ2-3 TRBV3-1/TRBV3-2 ASSSGTDTDTQY
TRBJ1-4 TRBV9 ASSVGSTSEKLF
TRBJ2-3 TRBV11-2 ASSLSPGVGGTDTQY
TRBJ2-5 TRBV6-5 ASKRDIETQY
TRBJ1-2 TRBV18 ASSRPTVLNYGYT
TRBJ2-7 TRBV11-2 ASSLVSGQGARQY
TRBJ1-5 TRBV28 ASRIGSDNQPQH
TRBJ2-3 TRBV5-1 ATRRVAGGRTDTQY
TRBJ2-3 TRBV30 AWALGRGGLDTQY
TRBJ1-3 TRBV19 TSSMDSSGNTIY
TRBJ2-1 TRBV12-5 ASGFGVAGSYNEQF
TRBJ1-2 TRBV6-2/TRBV6-3 ASSYQIRQSNYGYT
TRBJ1-6 TRBV7-9 ASSSRQGNSPLH
TRBJ1-1 TRBV2 ASSVGKRDTEAF
TRBJ1-4 TRBV4-1 ASSQGRTGATNEKLF
TRBJ2-7 TRBV12-5 ASGLGAGTGDPYEQY
TRBJ1-3 TRBV3-1/TRBV3-2 ASSQLNRVGGNTIY